The TCR beta chain under discussion was sequenced for a study of T cells in Graves' hyperthyroidism and ophthalmopathy. Across the study: Prior to any treatment, at the point of initial diagnosis, peripheral blood was collected. Study-wide results and limits: Expanded thyroid clonotypes (above 0.001) were mostly also found in blood.

Germline V gene data show CDR1 as MNHNS and CDR2 as SASEGT. This CDR3 comprises 14 residues. Losses at the gene ends were 6 bases for V and 7 bases for J; bases not matched to a gene: 9. Regarding this clonotype: Its antigen remains unknown.

TCR beta CDR3 regions were amplified from RNA transcripts. Initially, a first-round RT-PCR of the TCR CDR3 employed the HTBI primer set. From the multiplex PCR reads, TCRdb called clonotypes with MiXCR, one entry per CDR3 protein. Altogether fewer than 350,000 distinct CDR3 sequences are present, over 15% being singletons, with the ten largest covering around 15%. Source material for PBMCs was about 10 ml fresh peripheral blood. The source material was blood. The TCR comes from a middle-aged woman with Graves' ophthalmopathy. J is TRBJ2-7 and V is TRBV6-1; 10 bases match TRBD2. CDR3 coding DNA: TGTGCCAGCAGGGGAGCGGGACTAGCGTGGGAGCAGTACTTC. Translating gives CASRGAGLAWEQYF.